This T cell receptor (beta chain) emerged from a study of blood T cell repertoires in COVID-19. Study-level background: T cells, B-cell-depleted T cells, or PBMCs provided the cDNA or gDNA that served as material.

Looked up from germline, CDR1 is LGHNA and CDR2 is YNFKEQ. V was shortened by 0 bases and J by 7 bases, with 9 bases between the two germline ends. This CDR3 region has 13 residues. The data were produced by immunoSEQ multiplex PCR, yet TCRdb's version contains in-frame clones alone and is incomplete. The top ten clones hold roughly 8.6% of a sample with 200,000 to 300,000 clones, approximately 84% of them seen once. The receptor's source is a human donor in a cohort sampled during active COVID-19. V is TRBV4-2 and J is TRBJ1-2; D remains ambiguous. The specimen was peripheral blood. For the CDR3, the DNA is TGTGCCAGCAGCCAAGATCCGGGGAGTGGCTACACCTTC. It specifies CASSQDPGSGYTF.